This T cell receptor (beta chain) was sequenced for a study of blood T cell repertoires in COVID-19. Study summary: Acute and convalescent COVID-19 specimens originated in the United States, Italy and Spain.

Trimming cost V 4 bases and J 0 bases; bases outside gene matches: 5. Germline V lookup: CDR1 PRHDT, CDR2 FYEKMQ (reference sequence). CDR3 size: 15 residues. Sequenced by immunoSEQ multiplex PCR; TCRdb stores in-frame clones only, minus some. The table records more than 150,000 clones, around 80% of them present only once. Material for sequencing was peripheral blood. This sequence was found in a man aged 50 or older who had recovered from COVID-19. The chain has TRBV13 and TRBJ1-1; 7 bases match TRBD1. The CDR3 is CASSYRDSLNTEAFF. The CDR3 DNA follows: TGTGCCAGCAGCTATCGGGACAGCCTGAACACTGAAGCTTTCTTT.